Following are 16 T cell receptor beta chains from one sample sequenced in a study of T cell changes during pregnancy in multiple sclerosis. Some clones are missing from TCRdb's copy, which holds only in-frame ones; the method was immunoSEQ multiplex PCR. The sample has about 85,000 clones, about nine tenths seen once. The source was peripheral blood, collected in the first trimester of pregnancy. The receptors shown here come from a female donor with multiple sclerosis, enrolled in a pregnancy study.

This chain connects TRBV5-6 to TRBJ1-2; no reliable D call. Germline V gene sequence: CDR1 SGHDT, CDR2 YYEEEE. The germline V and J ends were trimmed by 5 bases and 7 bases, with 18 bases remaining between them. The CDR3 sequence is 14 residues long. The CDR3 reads CASSLTTGVRGYTF. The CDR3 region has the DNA TGTGCCAGCAGTCTTACGACCGGGGTCCGTGGCTACACCTTC.

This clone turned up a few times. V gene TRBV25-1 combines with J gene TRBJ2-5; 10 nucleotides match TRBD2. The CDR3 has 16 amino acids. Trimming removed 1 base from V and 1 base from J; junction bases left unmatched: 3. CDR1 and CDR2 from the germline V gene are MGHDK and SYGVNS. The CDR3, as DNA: TGTGCCAGCAGTGAATGGGTAGCGGGGGGCCAAGAGACCCAGTACTTC. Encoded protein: CASSEWVAGGQETQYF.

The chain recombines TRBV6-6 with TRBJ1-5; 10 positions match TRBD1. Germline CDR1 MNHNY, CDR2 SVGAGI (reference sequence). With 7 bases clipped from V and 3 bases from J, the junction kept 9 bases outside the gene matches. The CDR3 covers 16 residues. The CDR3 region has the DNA TGTGCCAGCAAAGGGCCGGGACAGGGGTTCAATCAGCCCCAGCATTTT. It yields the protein CASKGPGQGFNQPQHF.

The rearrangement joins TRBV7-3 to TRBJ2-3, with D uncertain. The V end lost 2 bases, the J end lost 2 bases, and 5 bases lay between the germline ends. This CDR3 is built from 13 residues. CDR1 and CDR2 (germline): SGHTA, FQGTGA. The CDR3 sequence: CASSLDITDTQYF. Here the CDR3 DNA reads TGTGCCAGCAGCTTAGACATCACAGATACGCAGTATTTT.

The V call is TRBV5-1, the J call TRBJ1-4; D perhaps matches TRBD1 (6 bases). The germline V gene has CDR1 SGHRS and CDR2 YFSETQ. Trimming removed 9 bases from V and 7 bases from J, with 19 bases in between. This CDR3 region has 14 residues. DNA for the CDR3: TGCGCCAACACTATTGGGGGGGCTGGTGAAAAACTGTTTTTT. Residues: CANTIGGAGEKLFF. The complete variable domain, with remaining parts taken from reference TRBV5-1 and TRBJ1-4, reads KAGVTQTPRYLIKTRGQQVTLSCSPISGHRSVSWYQQTPGQGLQFLFEYFSETQRNKGNFPGRFSGRQFSNSRSEMNVSTLELGDSALYLCANTIGGAGEKLFFGSGTQLSVL.

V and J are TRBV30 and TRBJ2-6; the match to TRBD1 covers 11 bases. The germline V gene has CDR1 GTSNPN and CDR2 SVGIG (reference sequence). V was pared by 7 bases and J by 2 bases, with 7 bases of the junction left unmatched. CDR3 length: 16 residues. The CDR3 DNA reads TGTGCCTCAGAAGGACAGGGGGCTGCTGGGGCCAACGTCCTGACTTTC. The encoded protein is CASEGQGAAGANVLTF. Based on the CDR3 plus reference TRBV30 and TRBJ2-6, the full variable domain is SQTIHQWPATLVQPVGSPLSLECTVEGTSNPNLYWYRQAAGRGLQLLFYSVGIGQISSEVPQNLSASRPQDRQFILSSKKLLLSDSGFYLCASEGQGAAGANVLTFGAGSRLTVL.

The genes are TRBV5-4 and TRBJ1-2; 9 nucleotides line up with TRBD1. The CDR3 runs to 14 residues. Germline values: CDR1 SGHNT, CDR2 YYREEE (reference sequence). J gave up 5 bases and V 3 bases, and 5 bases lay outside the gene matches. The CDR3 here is CASSSTGGLYGYTF. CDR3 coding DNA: TGTGCCAGCAGCTCGACAGGGGGTCTTTATGGCTACACCTTC.

For the CDR3, the DNA is TGCGCCAGCAGCCAAGCGACGGGAGGCCTGGACTACGAGCAGTACTTC. Its protein is CASSQATGGLDYEQYF. V and J are TRBV4-1 and TRBJ2-7, with 7 nucleotides matching TRBD2. CDR3 length: 16 amino acids. The germline gives CDR1 MGHRA, CDR2 YSYEKL. Trimming removed 1 base from V and 3 bases from J; junction bases left unmatched: 9.

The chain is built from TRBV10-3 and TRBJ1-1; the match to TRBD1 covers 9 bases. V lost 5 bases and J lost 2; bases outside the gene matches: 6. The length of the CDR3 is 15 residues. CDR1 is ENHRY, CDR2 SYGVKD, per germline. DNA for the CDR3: TGTGCCATCAGTACACCGACAGGGGGAAACACTGAAGCTTTCTTT. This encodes CAISTPTGGNTEAFF.

The CDR3 DNA is TGTGCCAGCAGTTTAGTACGACAGGGGTACAATGAGCAGTTCTTC. This sequence encodes CASSLVRQGYNEQFF. The V gene is TRBV28, the J gene TRBJ2-1; TRBD1 aligns across 8 bases. Germline V gives CDR1 MDHEN, CDR2 SYDVKM. The CDR3 consists of 15 residues. V dropped 2 bases and J dropped 4; count of bases not matched to a gene: 4.

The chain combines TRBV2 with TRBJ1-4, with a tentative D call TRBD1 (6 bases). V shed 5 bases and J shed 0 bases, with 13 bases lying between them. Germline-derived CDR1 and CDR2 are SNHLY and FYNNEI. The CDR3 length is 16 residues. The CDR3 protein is CASSPTAGATNEKLFF. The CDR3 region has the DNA TGTGCCAGCAGTCCTACGGCAGGGGCAACTAATGAAAAACTGTTTTTT.

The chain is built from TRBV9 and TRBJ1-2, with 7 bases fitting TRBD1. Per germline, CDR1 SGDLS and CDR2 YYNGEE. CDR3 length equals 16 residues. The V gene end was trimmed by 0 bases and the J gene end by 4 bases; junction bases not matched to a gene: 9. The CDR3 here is CASSVETGRRTYGYTF. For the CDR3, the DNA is TGTGCCAGCAGCGTAGAGACAGGGAGGAGGACCTATGGCTACACCTTC.

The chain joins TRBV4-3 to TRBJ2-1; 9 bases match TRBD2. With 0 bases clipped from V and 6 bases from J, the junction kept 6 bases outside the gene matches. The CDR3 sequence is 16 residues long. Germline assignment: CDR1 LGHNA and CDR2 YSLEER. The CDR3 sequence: CASSQEWRGGLNEQFF. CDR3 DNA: TGCGCCAGCAGCCAAGAGTGGCGGGGGGGCCTCAATGAGCAGTTCTTC.

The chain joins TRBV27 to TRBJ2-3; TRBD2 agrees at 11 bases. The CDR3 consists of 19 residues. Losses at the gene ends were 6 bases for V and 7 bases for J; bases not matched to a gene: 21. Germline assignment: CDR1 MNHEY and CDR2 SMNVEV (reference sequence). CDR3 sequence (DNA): TGTGCCAGCAGCTTGGACGGACTAGCGGGCAAGGGGGGTCCATATACGCAGTATTTT. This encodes CASSLDGLAGKGGPYTQYF.

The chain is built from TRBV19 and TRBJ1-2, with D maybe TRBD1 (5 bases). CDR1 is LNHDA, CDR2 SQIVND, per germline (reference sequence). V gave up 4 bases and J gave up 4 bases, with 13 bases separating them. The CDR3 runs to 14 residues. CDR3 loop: CASSTTGTLYGYTF. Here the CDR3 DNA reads TGTGCCAGTAGTACAACCGGGACTCTCTATGGCTACACCTTC.

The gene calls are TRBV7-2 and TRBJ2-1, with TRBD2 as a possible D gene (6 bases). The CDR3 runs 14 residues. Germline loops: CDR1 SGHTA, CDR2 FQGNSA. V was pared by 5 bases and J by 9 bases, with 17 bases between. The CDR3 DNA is TGTGCCAGCAGCCGAAGACTAGTTCAGAGTGAGCAGTTCTTC. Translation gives CASSRRLVQSEQFF.